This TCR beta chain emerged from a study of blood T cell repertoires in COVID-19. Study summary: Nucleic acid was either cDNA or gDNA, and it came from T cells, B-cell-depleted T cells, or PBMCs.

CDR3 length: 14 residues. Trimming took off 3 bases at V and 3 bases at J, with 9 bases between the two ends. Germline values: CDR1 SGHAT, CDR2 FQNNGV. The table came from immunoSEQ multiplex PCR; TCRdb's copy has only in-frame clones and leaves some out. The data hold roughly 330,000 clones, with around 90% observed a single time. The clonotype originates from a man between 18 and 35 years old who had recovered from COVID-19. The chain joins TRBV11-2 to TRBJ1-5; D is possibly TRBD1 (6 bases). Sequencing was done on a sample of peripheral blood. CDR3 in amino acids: CASSLDRYNQPQHF. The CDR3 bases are TGTGCCAGCAGCTTGGACAGATACAATCAGCCCCAGCATTTT.